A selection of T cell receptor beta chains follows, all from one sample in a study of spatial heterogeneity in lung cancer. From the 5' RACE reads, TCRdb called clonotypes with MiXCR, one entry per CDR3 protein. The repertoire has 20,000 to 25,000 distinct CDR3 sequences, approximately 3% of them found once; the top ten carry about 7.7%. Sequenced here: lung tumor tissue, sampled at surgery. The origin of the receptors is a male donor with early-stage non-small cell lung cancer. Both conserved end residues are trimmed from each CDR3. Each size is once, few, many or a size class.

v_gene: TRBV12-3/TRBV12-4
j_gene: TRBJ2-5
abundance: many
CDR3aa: ASTPSRGLAGEETQY

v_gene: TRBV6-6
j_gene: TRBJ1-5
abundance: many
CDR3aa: ASSLRHNQPQH

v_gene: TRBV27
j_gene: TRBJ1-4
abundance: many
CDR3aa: ASSLWQGDEKLF

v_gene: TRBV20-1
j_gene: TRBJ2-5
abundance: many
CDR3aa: SARPTQETQY

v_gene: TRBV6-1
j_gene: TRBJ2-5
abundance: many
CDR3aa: ASSELPIPRETQY

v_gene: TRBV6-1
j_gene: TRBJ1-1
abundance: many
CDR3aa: ASSERRGGTEAF

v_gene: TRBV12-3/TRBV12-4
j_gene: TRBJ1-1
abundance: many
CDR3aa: ASSFSSTEAF

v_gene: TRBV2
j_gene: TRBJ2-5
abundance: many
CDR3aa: ARGAGATQETQY

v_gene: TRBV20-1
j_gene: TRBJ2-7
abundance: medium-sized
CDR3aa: SATRDGPYEQY

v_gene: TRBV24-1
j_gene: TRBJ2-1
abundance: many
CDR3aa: ATSDTPFAGGHNEQF

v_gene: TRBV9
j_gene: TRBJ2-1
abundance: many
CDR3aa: ASSRQGTYNEQF